What follows describes a single T cell receptor beta chain. The data are from a study of blood T cell repertoires in COVID-19. Germline CDR1 is KGHSH and CDR2 is LQKENI. This CDR3 spans 15 amino acids. J lost 4 bases, V lost 5 bases, and 5 bases had no gene match. Using immunoSEQ multiplex PCR, the repertoire was profiled, and TCRdb retains in-frame clones only, with some absent. The sample yields about 40,000 clones, more than 70% seen once. The sequence was collected from a human donor in a cohort sampled during active COVID-19. Specimen: peripheral blood. V gene TRBV18 combines with J gene TRBJ2-1, with 10 bases matching TRBD2. In nucleotides, the CDR3 is TGTGCCAGCTCAAACCTAGCGGGGGCTTACAATGAGCAGTTCTTC. The encoded protein is CASSNLAGAYNEQFF.